The T cell receptor beta chain under discussion was sequenced for a study of T cells after yellow fever vaccination. TCRdb fed the 5' RACE reads into MiXCR, producing one record per CDR3 protein. The sample lists some 320,000 distinct CDR3 sequences, 8.5% to 10% occurring once. Germline CDR1 LGHNA, CDR2 YSLEER. CDR3 length: 15 amino acids. Trimming removed 4 bases at V and 1 base at J, with 8 bases between. Study outcomes and limitations: A weaker secondary response peaked on day 5, the primary on day 15.

This clonotype was picked up many times. Antigen specificity is unknown. The input for sequencing was PBMCs, taken on the day of the first yellow fever vaccination. This clonotype was sampled from a man aged 18 to 29 who received the YFV17D yellow fever vaccine. The chain links TRBV4-3 to TRBJ2-6; D is undetermined. CDR3 in DNA: TGCGCCAGCAGCCGCCAGACGTCTGGGGCCAACGTCCTGACTTTC. Amino acid sequence: CASSRQTSGANVLTF.